This T cell receptor (beta chain) emerged from a study of breast tumors, draining lymph nodes, adjacent tissues (dated by TCRdb to about 2016). About the study as a whole: Breast cancer patients provided tumor, adjacent nontumor tissue and axillary lymph nodes, and the study compared the TCR beta repertoires across these three sources. The study aimed to assess the relationships and possible T-cell exchange between tumor, surrounding tissue and draining lymph node repertoires in human breast cancer. The full study reports these points: The similarity between tumor and nontumor tissue repertoires was significantly greater in luminal-like breast cancer than in basal-like breast cancer. Rather than being directly demonstrated, the conclusion that tumor T cells originate in lymph nodes was presented as consistent with a hypothesis. The data were judged consistent with most tumor T cells deriving from the lymph node and then expanding within tumor tissue. Tumor T-cell repertoires showed less diversity than lymph node repertoires and more diversity than nontumor tissue repertoires, and tumor T-cell repertoires showed preferential V and J gene usage.

Ends trimmed: V by 5 bases, J by 0 bases; bases unmatched to a gene: 16. The germline V gene gives CDR1 as SGHTA and CDR2 as FQGNSA. The CDR3 sequence holds 20 residues, the cysteine and phenylalanine included. Left in the record is the CDR3 DNA by itself, 60 bases read in frame from the first base. The lymph node samples were taken from the axillary draining lymph nodes of breast cancer patients. This clonotype was picked up a small number of times. Its target antigen remains unknown. Base qualities are not provided; no much larger clone lies one nucleotide away. Sequencer: Illumina HiSeq 2000. TCR beta chain libraries were generated through multiplex PCR amplification. The amplified TCR beta chain products were analyzed by high-throughput sequencing. TCRdb passed the public sequencing reads through fastp at Q25 and MiXCR, retaining productive beta sequences. All rows with the same CDR3 protein become a single entry with the most common DNA and genes. The sample table holds more than 250,000 distinct CDR3 sequences, of which around 30% were seen once. The ten top clones hold about 1% of the sample.

What was sequenced was axillary lymph node tissue. The sequence was collected from a female donor with breast cancer. Some clones in this sample may be carry-over from other donors' samples. Recombination joined TRBV7-2 with TRBJ2-4; 10 central nucleotides agree with TRBD1. The encoded CDR3 is CASSPPTGGRIFLAKNIQYF. The nucleotide sequence reads TGTGCCAGCAGCCCACCGACAGGGGGCCGCATTTTCCTAGCCAAAAACATTCAGTACTTC.